These 30 T cell receptor beta chains were sequenced from one sample in a study of blood T cells in healthy people across ages. Primed by a sample-barcoded 5' primer and a J-beta primer mix, a second PCR proceeded for about 6 to 11 cycles. TCRdb reprocessed the 5' RACE reads via MiXCR and lists one record per CDR3 protein. The repertoire holds around 1.5 million distinct CDR3 sequences, with 42% as singletons. The sequencing sample was made of blood. The source is a woman in her late teens or twenties in good health.

This clonotype has a handful of counts. The chain has TRBV2 and TRBJ2-3; TRBD2 aligns across 9 bases. In germline, CDR1 is SNHLY, CDR2 FYNNEI. V was clipped by 1 base and J by 4 bases; unmatched bases: 12. The CDR3 sequence is 18 residues long. The CDR3 sequence: CASSEGGLGLAFADTQYF. The CDR3 bases are TGTGCCAGCAGTGAAGGGGGGCTCGGACTAGCGTTCGCAGATACGCAGTATTTT.

This clonotype was seen only once. The gene calls are TRBV28 and TRBJ2-7; a possible D gene is TRBD2 (6 bases). This CDR3 spans 16 amino acids. Between the trimmed V and J ends, which lost 3 bases and 3 bases, there was a span of 18 bases. The germline gives CDR1 MDHEN, CDR2 SYDVKM. CDR3: CASSFRGTDVLYEQYF. DNA of the CDR3: TGTGCCAGCAGTTTCCGCGGGACGGATGTACTCTACGAGCAGTACTTC.

This chain joins TRBV20-1 and TRBJ2-3, with 10 bases fitting TRBD2. Trimming at V came to 2 bases and at J to 6 bases, leaving 5 bases not matched to a gene. The CDR3 consists of 14 residues. Germline-derived CDR1 and CDR2 are DFQATT and SNEGSKA (reference sequence). This CDR3 reads CSARLAGVPDTQYF. CDR3 coding DNA: TGCAGTGCTAGACTAGCGGGAGTTCCGGATACGCAGTATTTT.

The CDR3 nucleotides read TGTGCCAGCACCGAGCGGGGGGCGGGAGGGTACGAGCAGTACTTC. Translated, it gives CASTERGAGGYEQYF. The chain employs TRBV12-3 or TRBV12-4 and TRBJ2-7, with 9 bases lining up with TRBD2. The CDR3 has 15 residues. The V gene end was trimmed by 7 bases and the J gene end by 4 bases; junction bases not matched to a gene: 11.

CDR3 DNA: TGTGCCACCAGTGACACGACTAGCGGGAGGCAAGATACGCAGTATTTT. Residues: CATSDTTSGRQDTQYF. The J gene is TRBJ2-3, the V gene TRBV24-1, with 13 positions matching TRBD2. With V trimmed by 4 bases and J by 5 bases, 5 bases remained unmatched. CDR3 length: 16 amino acids. CDR1 is KGHDR, CDR2 SFDVKD, per germline.

The rearrangement uses TRBV10-2 and TRBJ1-1, with D possibly matching TRBD1 (5 bases). Trimming cost V 0 bases and J 0 bases, with 11 bases left between them. Germline CDR1 is WSHSY and CDR2 is SAAADI. The CDR3 loop spans 16 amino acids. The CDR3 DNA reads as TGCGCCAGCAGTGAGTCAGGCGGGGCCCTGAACACTGAAGCTTTCTTT. Protein product: CASSESGGALNTEAFF.

The genes are TRBV27 and TRBJ2-3; D may match TRBD1 or TRBD2 (6 bases each). CDR1 is MNHEY, CDR2 SMNVEV, per germline (reference sequence). The CDR3 covers 16 residues. Trimming removed 3 bases from V and 2 bases from J, with 15 bases in between. The CDR3 region is CASSFMRGASTDTQYF. The CDR3 DNA is TGTGCCAGCAGTTTTATGAGGGGGGCCTCCACAGATACGCAGTATTTT.

The V call is TRBV6-2 or TRBV6-3, the J call TRBJ2-1, with D possibly being TRBD1 or TRBD2 (5 bases each). The DNA end is a closer match to TRBJ2-7, so the J assignment may be wrong. CDR1 MNHEY and CDR2 SVGEGT come from the germline V gene. The CDR3 consists of 14 residues. Written as DNA, the CDR3 is TGTGCCAGCAGTTACGTGGGACCGCAGAATGAGCAGTACTTC. Its translation is CASSYVGPQNEQYF.

This clonotype was observed a few times. The chain couples TRBV6-1 to TRBJ1-1; D call uncertain. Trimming took off 1 base at V and 4 bases at J, with 10 bases between the two ends. From germline, CDR1 is MNHNS and CDR2 SASEGT. The CDR3 covers 14 residues. This CDR3 reads CASSEVSGGTEAFF. The CDR3 nucleotides read TGTGCCAGCAGTGAAGTATCGGGAGGCACTGAAGCTTTCTTT.

This clonotype appeared a few times. The genes are TRBV6-2 or TRBV6-3 and TRBJ1-1; D is perhaps TRBD1 (6 bases). In germline, CDR1 is MNHEY, CDR2 SVGEGT. Trimming took off 6 bases at V and 3 bases at J, with 23 bases between the two ends. The CDR3 spans 17 residues. CDR3 sequence: CASRRGTATLQDTEAFF. The CDR3 DNA sequence: TGTGCCAGCAGGAGGGGGACGGCTACTCTTCAGGACACTGAAGCTTTCTTT.

There are a few counts of this clonotype. The V gene is TRBV27, the J gene TRBJ2-7; D is possibly TRBD1 (6 bases). Germline CDR1 MNHEY, CDR2 SMNVEV (reference sequence). The V end lost 4 bases, the J end lost 3 bases, and 16 bases lay between the germline ends. The CDR3 sequence is 15 residues long. CDR3 nucleotide sequence: TGTGCCAGCAGTTCACCCTATGGGGGACACTACGAGCAGTACTTC. This sequence encodes CASSSPYGGHYEQYF.

This chain uses TRBV7-9 with TRBJ2-4; 8 nucleotides line up with TRBD2. The DNA end favors TRBJ2-7, so the J call may be wrong. CDR3 length: 16 amino acids. The germline V gene has CDR1 SEHNR and CDR2 FQNEAQ (reference sequence). The CDR3 region has the DNA TGTGCCAGCAGCTTGCCTTTTGACGGGACTAGCTACGAGCAGTACTTC. This sequence encodes CASSLPFDGTSYEQYF.

This chain links TRBV10-3 with TRBJ2-1, with 10 bases identical to TRBD2. Germline V lookup: CDR1 ENHRY, CDR2 SYGVKD. V was clipped by 2 bases and J by 6 bases; unmatched bases: 4. The CDR3 sequence is 15 residues long. This CDR3 reads CAISEVVAGGNEQFF. As DNA, the CDR3 is TGTGCCATCAGTGAGGTGGTAGCGGGAGGCAATGAGCAGTTCTTC.

This sequence joins TRBV3-1 and TRBJ2-6; D is unclear. Trimming pared 2 bases from V and 0 bases from J, leaving 8 bases between. This CDR3 is built from 16 residues. Germline CDR1 and CDR2: LGHDT and YNNKEL (reference sequence). The DNA for the CDR3 is TGTGCCAGCAGCCAACCATCGATCTCTGGGGCCAACGTCCTGACTTTC. It yields the protein CASSQPSISGANVLTF.

The chain is built from TRBV7-6 and TRBJ2-7; TRBD1 might be the D (5 bases). The DNA end favors TRBJ2-5, so the J call may be wrong. This CDR3 is built from 15 residues. CDR1 and CDR2 (germline): SGHVS, FNYEAQ. CDR3 sequence reads: CASSPESRVMETQYF. For the CDR3, the DNA is TGTGCCAGCAGCCCCGAATCCAGGGTAATGGAGACCCAGTACTTC.

This clonotype was detected a few times. The chain couples TRBV12-3 or TRBV12-4 to TRBJ2-1; D is tentatively TRBD1 or TRBD2 (6 bases each). V was clipped by 7 bases and J by 9 bases, with 16 bases between them. CDR3 size: 13 residues. The CDR3 loop is CASNMGGAGEQFF. CDR3 nucleotides: TGTGCCAGCAATATGGGGGGCGCGGGTGAGCAGTTCTTC.

This sequence joins TRBV20-1 and TRBJ2-7, with D maybe TRBD2 (5 bases). The CDR3 spans 12 residues. The V and J ends lost 8 bases and 2 bases respectively, with 13 bases between them. Germline values: CDR1 DFQATT, CDR2 SNEGSKA (reference sequence). In DNA, the CDR3 is TGCAGTACCAGGACCGGGGCCTACGAGCAGTACTTC. Its protein product is CSTRTGAYEQYF.

About this clonotype: The junction does not match germline at one end; this may be a read error. V gene TRBV4-1 combines with J gene TRBJ2-1; the D gene is possibly TRBD1 (5 bases). Germline V gene sequence: CDR1 MGHRA, CDR2 YSYEKL. CDR3 length equals 17 residues. CDR3 loop: CASTQGIGVSSYNEQFF. CDR3 nucleotide sequence: TGCGCCAGCACCCAAGGGATAGGGGTAAGCTCCTACAATGAGCAGTTCTTC.

The chain combines TRBV7-9 with TRBJ2-1; 9 bases match TRBD2. CDR3 length: 16 amino acids. Per the germline V gene, CDR1 is SEHNR and CDR2 is FQNEAQ (reference sequence). V lost 1 base and J lost 11; bases outside the gene matches: 12. CDR3 residues: CASSLGVLAGQRKQFF. CDR3 coding DNA: TGTGCCAGCAGCTTAGGGGTACTAGCGGGTCAAAGGAAGCAGTTCTTC.

The rearrangement joins TRBV12-3 or TRBV12-4 to TRBJ1-2; 7 bases are a match to TRBD1. This CDR3 is built from 14 residues. J was trimmed by 7 bases and V by 3 bases; bases with no gene match: 8. The DNA for the CDR3 is TGTGCCAGCAGTTTGGAAGGGGGCGCAGGTGGCTACACCTTC. This translates into CASSLEGGAGGYTF.

V and J are TRBV7-9 and TRBJ1-2; 7 nucleotides agree with TRBD1. Germline CDR1 and CDR2: SEHNR and FQNEAQ (reference sequence). The CDR3 runs to 13 residues. J gave up 6 bases and V 5 bases, and 6 bases lay outside the gene matches. The CDR3, as DNA: TGTGCCAGCAGCCGCAGGGGGGGTGATGGCTACACCTTC. Translation: CASSRRGGDGYTF.

This chain links TRBV5-1 with TRBJ2-2; a weak D match, TRBD2 (6 bases). The ends were cut back, 5 bases at V and 4 bases at J, with 15 bases in the middle. CDR3 length: 15 amino acids. The germline CDR1 and CDR2 sequences are SGHRS and YFSETQ. CDR3 coding DNA: TGCGCCAGCAGGGGCGGGACCAGCTCCACCGGGGAGCTGTTTTTT. Protein product: CASRGGTSSTGELFF.

The CDR3 DNA is TGTGCCAGCAGCTTCCACGAACAGGGCCCGGTGCACAATGAGCAGTTCTTC. It specifies CASSFHEQGPVHNEQFF. The V call is TRBV7-3, the J call TRBJ2-1; D perhaps matches TRBD1 (6 bases). V was trimmed by 3 bases and J by 5 bases, leaving 20 bases between them. Germline V gene data show CDR1 as SGHTA and CDR2 as FQGTGA. The CDR3 contains 17 residues.

V usage is TRBV9 and J usage is TRBJ2-4, with D possibly TRBD2 on 6 matching bases. The CDR3 runs to 13 residues. V was shortened by 3 bases and J by 7 bases, with 11 bases between the two germline ends. Germline CDR1 SGDLS, CDR2 YYNGEE. The CDR3 spells CASSGLVSNIQYF. The CDR3, as DNA: TGTGCCAGCAGCGGACTAGTCTCGAACATTCAGTACTTC. Filled out from reference TRBV9 and TRBJ2-4, the complete variable domain reads DSGVTQTPKHLITATGQRVTLRCSPRSGDLSVYWYQQSLDQGLQFLIQYYNGEERAKGNILERFSAQQFPDLHSELNLSSLELGDSALYFCASSGLVSNIQYFGAGTRLSVL.

The V and J genes are TRBV20-1 and TRBJ2-4; D possibly uses TRBD1 or TRBD2 (6 bases each). The CDR3 has 13 amino acids. Trimming shortened V by 6 bases and J by 8 bases, and 17 bases separated the two germline ends. The germline CDR1 and CDR2 sequences are DFQATT and SNEGSKA (reference sequence). CDR3 DNA: TGCAGTGCCGGTATCGGGGGCGGGGACATTCAGTACTTC. This encodes CSAGIGGGDIQYF.

The chain has TRBV7-9 and TRBJ2-1, with 8 bases lining up with TRBD2. Germline trimming cut 0 bases from V and 8 bases from J; bases unmatched to any gene: 12. This CDR3 is 17 amino acids long. Germline lookup yields CDR1 SEHNR and CDR2 FQNEAQ (reference sequence). CDR3 in DNA: TGTGCCAGCAGCTTAGCGGGGACTAGGTGGGGACTAGATGAGCAGTTCTTC. This gives the protein CASSLAGTRWGLDEQFF.

J is TRBJ1-2 and V is TRBV20-1; weak D call: TRBD1 (5 bases). Trimming took off 6 bases at V and 3 bases at J, with 11 bases between the two ends. The CDR3 loop spans 12 amino acids. From germline, CDR1 is DFQATT and CDR2 SNEGSKA (reference sequence). This CDR3 is CSAVTAYYGYTF. The CDR3 region has the DNA TGCAGTGCCGTGACAGCATACTATGGCTACACCTTC.

V and J are TRBV6-1 and TRBJ2-5; perhaps D is TRBD1 or TRBD2 (6 bases each). Germline V gene lookup returns CDR1 MNHNS and CDR2 SASEGT. This CDR3 is built from 18 residues. With 6 bases removed from V and 5 bases from J, the gap between germline ends came to 28 bases. The CDR3 loop is CASSHPVKKGGEWETQYF. The CDR3 nucleotides are TGTGCCAGCAGCCACCCCGTGAAGAAGGGGGGAGAATGGGAGACCCAGTACTTC.

The chain joins TRBV18 to TRBJ2-7; D gene uncertain. Trimming took off 6 bases at V and 2 bases at J, with 17 bases between the two ends. The CDR3 runs 15 residues. Germline CDR1 KGHSH, CDR2 LQKENI. Here the CDR3 DNA reads TGTGCCAGCTCTCTTAGATCCTCAGATCCCTACGAGCAGTACTTC. Amino acids: CASSLRSSDPYEQYF.

This chain connects TRBV20-1 to TRBJ2-5; possibly TRBD1 or TRBD2 for D (5 bases each). CDR3 length: 11 amino acids. V lost 0 bases and J lost 13, with 12 bases in between. The germline V gene encodes CDR1 DFQATT and CDR2 SNEGSKA (reference sequence). The CDR3 is CSARDPGAGYF. The CDR3 nucleotides are TGCAGTGCTAGAGATCCCGGGGCCGGGTACTTC.